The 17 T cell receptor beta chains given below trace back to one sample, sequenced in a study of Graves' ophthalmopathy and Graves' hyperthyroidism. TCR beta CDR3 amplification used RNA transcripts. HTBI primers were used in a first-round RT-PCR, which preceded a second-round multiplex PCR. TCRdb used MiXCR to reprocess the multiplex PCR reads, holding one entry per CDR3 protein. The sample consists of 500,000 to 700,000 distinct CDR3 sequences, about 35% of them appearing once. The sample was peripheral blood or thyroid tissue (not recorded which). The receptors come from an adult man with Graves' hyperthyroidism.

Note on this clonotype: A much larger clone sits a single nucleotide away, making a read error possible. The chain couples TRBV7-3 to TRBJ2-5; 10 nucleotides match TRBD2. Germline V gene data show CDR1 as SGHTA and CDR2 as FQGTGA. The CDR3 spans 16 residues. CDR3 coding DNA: TGTGCCAGCGCCCCGAGACTAGCGGGTGGACAAGGGACCCAGTACTTC. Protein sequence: CASAPRLAGGQGTQYF.

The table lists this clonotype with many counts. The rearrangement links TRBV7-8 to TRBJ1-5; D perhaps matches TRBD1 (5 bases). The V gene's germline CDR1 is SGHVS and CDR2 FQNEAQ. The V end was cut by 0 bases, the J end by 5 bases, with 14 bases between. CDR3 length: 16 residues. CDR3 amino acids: CASSLATGLGDQPQHF. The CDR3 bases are TGTGCCAGCAGCTTAGCGACGGGGTTGGGGGATCAGCCCCAGCATTTT.

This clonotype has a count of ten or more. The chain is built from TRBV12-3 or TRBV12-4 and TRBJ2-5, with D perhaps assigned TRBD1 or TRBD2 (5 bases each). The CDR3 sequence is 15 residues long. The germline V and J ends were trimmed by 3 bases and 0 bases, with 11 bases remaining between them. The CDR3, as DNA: TGTGCCAGCAGTTTGGGGTGGGGGAACCAAGAGACCCAGTACTTC. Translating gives CASSLGWGNQETQYF.

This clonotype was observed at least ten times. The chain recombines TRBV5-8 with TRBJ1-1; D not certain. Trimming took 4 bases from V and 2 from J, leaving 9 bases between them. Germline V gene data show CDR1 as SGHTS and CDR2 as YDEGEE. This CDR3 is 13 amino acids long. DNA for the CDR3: TGTGCCAGCAGCCGTGAAACTAACACTGAAGCTTTCTTT. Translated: CASSRETNTEAFF.

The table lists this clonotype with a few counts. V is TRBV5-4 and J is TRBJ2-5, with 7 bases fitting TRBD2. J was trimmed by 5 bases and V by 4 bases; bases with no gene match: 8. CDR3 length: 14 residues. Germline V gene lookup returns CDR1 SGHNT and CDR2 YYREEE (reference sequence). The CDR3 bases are TGTGCCAGCAGCACCCGGGACTATCAGGAGACCCAGTACTTC. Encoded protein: CASSTRDYQETQYF.

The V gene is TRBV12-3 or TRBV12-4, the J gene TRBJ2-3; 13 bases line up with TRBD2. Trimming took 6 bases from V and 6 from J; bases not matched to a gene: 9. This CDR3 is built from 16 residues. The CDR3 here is CASSTGGTSGMDTQYF. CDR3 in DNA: TGTGCCAGCAGCACCGGCGGGACTAGCGGGATGGATACGCAGTATTTT.

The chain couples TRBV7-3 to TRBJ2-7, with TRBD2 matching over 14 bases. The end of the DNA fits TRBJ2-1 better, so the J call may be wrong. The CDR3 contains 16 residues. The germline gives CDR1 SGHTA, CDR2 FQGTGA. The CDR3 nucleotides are TGTGCCAGCAGCCGGAGACTAGCGGGAGGGGGGAATGAGCAGTTCTTC. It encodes CASSRRLAGGGNEQFF.

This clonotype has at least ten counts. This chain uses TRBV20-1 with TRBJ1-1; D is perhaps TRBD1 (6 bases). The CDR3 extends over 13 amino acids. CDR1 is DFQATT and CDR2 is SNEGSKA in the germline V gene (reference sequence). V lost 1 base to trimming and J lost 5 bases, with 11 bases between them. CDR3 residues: CSARGLQGTEAFF. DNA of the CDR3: TGCAGTGCTAGAGGCCTACAGGGAACTGAAGCTTTCTTT.

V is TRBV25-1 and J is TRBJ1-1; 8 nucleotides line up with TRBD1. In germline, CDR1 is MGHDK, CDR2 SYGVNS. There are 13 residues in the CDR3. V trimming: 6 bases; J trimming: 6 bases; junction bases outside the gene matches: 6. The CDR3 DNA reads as TGTGCCAGCAGCCAACCGACAGGGGCTGAAGCTTTCTTT. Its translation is CASSQPTGAEAFF.

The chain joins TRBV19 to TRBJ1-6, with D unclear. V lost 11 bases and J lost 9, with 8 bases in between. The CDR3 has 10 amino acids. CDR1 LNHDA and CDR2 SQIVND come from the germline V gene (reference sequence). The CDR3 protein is CAGQVSPLHF. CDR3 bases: TGTGCCGGTCAGGTTTCACCCCTCCACTTT. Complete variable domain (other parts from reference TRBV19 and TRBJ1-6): DGGITQSPKYLFRKEGQNVTLSCEQNLNHDAMYWYRQDPGQGLRLIYYSQIVNDFQKGDIAEGYSVSREKKESFPLTVTSAQKNPTAFYLCAGQVSPLHFGNGTRLTVT.

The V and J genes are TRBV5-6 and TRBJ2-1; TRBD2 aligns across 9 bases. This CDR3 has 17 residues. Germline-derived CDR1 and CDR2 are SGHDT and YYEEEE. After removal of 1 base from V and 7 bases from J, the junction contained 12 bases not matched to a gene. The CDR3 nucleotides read TGTGCCAGCAGCTTGAACGGCGGGGGGGTGGGTAGTAATGAGCAGTTCTTC. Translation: CASSLNGGGVGSNEQFF.

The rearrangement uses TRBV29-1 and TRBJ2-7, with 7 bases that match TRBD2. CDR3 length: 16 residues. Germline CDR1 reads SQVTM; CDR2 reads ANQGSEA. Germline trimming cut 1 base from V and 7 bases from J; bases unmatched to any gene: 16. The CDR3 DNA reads TGCAGCGTTGAAGGTCTGGCGGGGGACCACTACAATGAGCAGTACTTC. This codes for CSVEGLAGDHYNEQYF.

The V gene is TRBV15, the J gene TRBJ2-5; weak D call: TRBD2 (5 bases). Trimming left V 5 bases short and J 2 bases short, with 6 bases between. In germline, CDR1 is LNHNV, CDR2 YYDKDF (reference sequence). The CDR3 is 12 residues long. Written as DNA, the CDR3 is TGTGCCACCAGCCGGGGACAAGAGACCCAGTACTTC. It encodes CATSRGQETQYF.

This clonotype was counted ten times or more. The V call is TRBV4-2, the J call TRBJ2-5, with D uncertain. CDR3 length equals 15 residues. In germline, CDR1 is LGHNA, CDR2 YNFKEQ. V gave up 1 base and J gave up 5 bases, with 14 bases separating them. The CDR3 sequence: CASSQGVERTETQYF. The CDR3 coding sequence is TGTGCCAGCAGCCAAGGGGTGGAACGTACGGAGACCCAGTACTTC.

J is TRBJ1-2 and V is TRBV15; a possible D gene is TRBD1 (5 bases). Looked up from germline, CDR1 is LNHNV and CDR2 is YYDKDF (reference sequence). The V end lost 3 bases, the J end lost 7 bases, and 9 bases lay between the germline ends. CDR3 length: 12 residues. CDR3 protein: CATSRTAGGYTF. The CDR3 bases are TGTGCCACCAGCAGGACAGCGGGTGGCTACACCTTC.

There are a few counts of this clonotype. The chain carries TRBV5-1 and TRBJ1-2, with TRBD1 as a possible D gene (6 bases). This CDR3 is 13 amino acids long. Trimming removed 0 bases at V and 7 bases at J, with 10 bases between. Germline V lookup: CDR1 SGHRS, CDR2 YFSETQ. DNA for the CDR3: TGCGCCAGCAGCTTGGACAGGGAGGCTGGCTACACCTTC. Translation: CASSLDREAGYTF.

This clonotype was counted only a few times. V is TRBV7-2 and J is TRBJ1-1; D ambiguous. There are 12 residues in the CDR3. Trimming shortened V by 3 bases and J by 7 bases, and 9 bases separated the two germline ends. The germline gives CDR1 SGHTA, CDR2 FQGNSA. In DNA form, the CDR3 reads TGTGCCAGCAGCTTTTATGTCGGTGAAGCTTTCTTT. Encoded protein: CASSFYVGEAFF.